One sample yielded the 16 T cell receptor beta chains listed below, sequenced in a study of identical twins. TCRdb called the 5' RACE reads again in MiXCR, with one record for every CDR3 protein. The sample lists approximately 350,000 distinct CDR3 sequences, 9% to 15% seen once, with 7.2% in the top ten. The data also belong to a second study, concerning yellow fever vaccine responses in identical twins.

Sequencing was carried out using CD8+ T cells sorted from blood. These receptors were taken from a woman aged 18-29 years in good health.

The rearrangement joins TRBV7-9 to TRBJ2-7; tentatively, D is TRBD1 (5 bases). The CDR3 contains 15 residues. Germline V gene lookup returns CDR1 SEHNR and CDR2 FQNEAQ (reference sequence). Between the trimmed V and J ends, which lost 5 bases and 2 bases, there was a span of 16 bases. The CDR3 DNA reads TGTGCCAGCAGCCGGGCTGGTGGGGCTACCTACGAGCAGTACTTC. Amino acid sequence: CASSRAGGATYEQYF.

CDR3 protein: CASSPREISGGTQETQYF. The CDR3 region has the DNA TGTGCCAGCAGTCCCCGGGAGATTAGCGGGGGGACTCAAGAGACCCAGTACTTC. The V call is TRBV28, the J call TRBJ2-5; 10 nucleotides line up with TRBD2. Germline CDR1 MDHEN, CDR2 SYDVKM. The CDR3 spans 18 residues. After removal of 5 bases from V and 2 bases from J, the junction contained 14 bases not matched to a gene.

The CDR3 bases are TGTGCCAGCGGGGCGGGGGTTCGCGAGCAGTACTTC. Its protein is CASGAGVREQYF. The chain recombines TRBV9 with TRBJ2-7; 7 bases are a match to TRBD2. CDR1 and CDR2 from the germline V gene are SGDLS and YYNGEE. J gave up 6 bases and V 7 bases, and 7 bases lay outside the gene matches. This CDR3 contains 12 residues.

This clonotype was seen more than once but under ten times. The chain uses TRBV3-1 and TRBJ2-5; D is unresolved. Germline V gives CDR1 LGHDT, CDR2 YNNKEL (reference sequence). The length of the CDR3 is 16 residues. Trimming removed 1 base from V and 0 bases from J, with 12 bases in between. CDR3 DNA sequence: TGTGCCAGCAGCCAAGCGTGGGGAAGGGACCAAGAGACCCAGTACTTC. Translating gives CASSQAWGRDQETQYF.

CDR3 in amino acids: CSVGDHQETQYF. The DNA for the CDR3 is TGCAGCGTTGGGGACCACCAAGAGACCCAGTACTTC. J is TRBJ2-5 and V is TRBV29-1; D possibly matches TRBD1 or TRBD2 (5 bases each). V was shortened by 4 bases and J by 0 bases, with 6 bases between the two germline ends. Per germline, CDR1 SQVTM and CDR2 ANQGSEA. CDR3 length: 12 amino acids.

The chain is built from TRBV11-2 and TRBJ2-3, with D maybe TRBD2 (5 bases). The CDR3 loop spans 16 amino acids. CDR1 SGHAT and CDR2 FQNNGV come from the germline V gene. Trimming pared 0 bases from V and 1 base from J, leaving 11 bases between. CDR3 in amino acids: CASSLDGITGTDTQYF. The CDR3 DNA is TGTGCCAGCAGCTTAGACGGGATTACTGGCACAGATACGCAGTATTTT.

The chain employs TRBV12-3 or TRBV12-4 and TRBJ2-2; D not certain. V was shortened by 10 bases and J by 6 bases, with 18 bases between the two germline ends. CDR3 size: 14 residues. The CDR3 spells CAIVAQRSPGELFF. In DNA form, the CDR3 reads TGTGCCATTGTGGCCCAAAGGTCTCCCGGGGAGCTGTTTTTT.

This clonotype has a count of ten or more. This chain connects TRBV12-3 or TRBV12-4 to TRBJ1-1; D might be TRBD1 (5 bases). CDR3 length equals 16 residues. The V end lost 5 bases, the J end lost 0 bases, and 16 bases lay between the germline ends. CDR3 sequence (DNA): TGTGCCAGCAGTCGTCCGAACAGGTTATTGAACACTGAAGCTTTCTTT. Its translation is CASSRPNRLLNTEAFF.

The V gene is TRBV11-3, the J gene TRBJ2-1; 11 bases are a match to TRBD2. In germline, CDR1 is SGHNT, CDR2 YENEEA. The CDR3 length is 16 residues. V was pared by 8 bases and J by 8 bases, with 14 bases of the junction left unmatched. The DNA of the CDR3 is TGTGCCAGCGGGACTCCCATAGCGGGAGGGGGCGATGAGCAGTTCTTC. It encodes CASGTPIAGGGDEQFF.

The gene calls are TRBV6-1 and TRBJ2-5, with TRBD2 identical over 13 bases. This CDR3 region has 16 residues. Germline V gives CDR1 MNHNS, CDR2 SASEGT. CDR3 residues: CASTQGLAGTRETQYF. In DNA, the CDR3 is TGTGCGTCTACCCAGGGACTAGCGGGGACGAGGGAGACCCAGTACTTC.

In this sample, this clonotype turned up many times. The V call is TRBV6-4, the J call TRBJ1-6; no firm D call. The CDR3 runs to 13 residues. CDR1 and CDR2 (germline): MRHNA, SNTAGT. The ends were cut back, 0 bases at V and 7 bases at J, with 4 bases in the middle. Written as DNA, the CDR3 is TGTGCCAGCAGTGACTCGAGCAATTCACCCCTCCACTTT. Protein: CASSDSSNSPLHF.

This clonotype appeared a few times. The rearrangement uses TRBV6-5 and TRBJ1-1; 8 nucleotides agree with TRBD1. The V segment lost 7 bases and the J segment 0 bases; nucleotides outside the gene matches: 10. CDR3 length equals 16 residues. Germline CDR1 reads MNHEY; CDR2 reads SVGAGI. The CDR3 bases are TGTGCCAGCATAAAGAAAGGACAGGGATTGAACACTGAAGCTTTCTTT. Translating gives CASIKKGQGLNTEAFF.

This sequence joins TRBV6-6 and TRBJ1-2; possible D gene TRBD1, 5 bases. V gave up 8 bases and J gave up 3 bases, with 13 bases separating them. This CDR3 has 13 residues. The germline V gene encodes CDR1 MNHNY and CDR2 SVGAGI (reference sequence). Here the CDR3 reads CASREMGDYGYTF. In DNA, the CDR3 is TGTGCCAGCCGGGAGATGGGGGACTATGGCTACACCTTC.

This clonotype appeared many times. The rearrangement uses TRBV9 and TRBJ2-1; D gene unclear. This CDR3 has 12 amino acids. V was cut by 1 base and J by 5 bases, with 4 bases left in between. Germline loops: CDR1 SGDLS, CDR2 YYNGEE. CDR3: CASSVYHNEQFF. CDR3 nucleotides: TGTGCCAGCAGCGTATACCACAATGAGCAGTTCTTC.

This clonotype was observed many times. V and J are TRBV29-1 and TRBJ2-2; D gene uncertain. Trimming pared 4 bases from V and 3 bases from J, leaving 9 bases between. The CDR3 totals 13 residues. CDR1 and CDR2 from the germline V gene are SQVTM and ANQGSEA. The DNA of the CDR3 is TGCAGCGTTGGGGCAGTATACACCGGGGAGCTGTTTTTT. This gives the protein CSVGAVYTGELFF.

The gene calls are TRBV20-1 and TRBJ2-2, with 9 bases that match TRBD1. CDR1 is DFQATT, CDR2 SNEGSKA, per germline (reference sequence). The CDR3 totals 16 residues. The J segment lost 3 bases and the V segment lost 3 bases, leaving 8 bases of the junction unmatched. CDR3 bases: TGCAGTGCTAGCCCCCTACAGGGGGCCGACACCGGGGAGCTGTTTTTT. Translating it yields CSASPLQGADTGELFF.